This is a list of T cell receptor beta chains from one sample in a study of Ad26.COV2.S vaccination and SARS-CoV-2 variants. Generated by immunoSEQ multiplex PCR, the TCRdb table keeps only in-frame clones and is missing some. This sample has around 340,000 clones, with roughly 91% found just once. Sequenced material: peripheral blood, taken in a trial of Ad26.COV2.S vaccine versus placebo. The receptors come from a person aged 18-65 years who received the Ad26.COV2.S COVID-19 vaccine or a placebo. Each CDR3 is given with its conserved first and last residue. The D gene is left open where the match is weak. The size entry is marked missing in some rows and otherwise reads once, few, many or a size class.

>TRBV18|-|12|TRBJ2-5|-
CASSPLGETQYF
TGTGCCAGCTCACCCCTCGGGGAGACCCAGTACTTC
>TRBV19|-|15|TRBJ2-1|TRBD2
CASSMGLAGYNEQFF
TGTGCCAGTAGTATGGGCCTAGCGGGTTACAATGAGCAGTTCTTC
>TRBV19|-|17|TRBJ2-1|-
CASSPRGVSSSYNEQFF
TGTGCCAGTAGCCCCAGGGGGGTGTCAAGCTCCTACAATGAGCAGTTCTTC
>TRBV9|once|16|TRBJ2-7|-
CASSDDSGTKIYEQYF
TGTGCCAGCAGCGACGATTCCGGGACCAAGATCTACGAGCAGTACTTC
>TRBV10-3|-|17|TRBJ2-3|TRBD1
CAISKMDRGDGADTQYF
TGTGCCATCAGTAAGATGGACAGGGGGGATGGAGCAGATACGCAGTATTTT
>TRBV5-6|-|13|TRBJ1-2|TRBD1
CASSSQGAYGYTF
TGTGCCAGCAGCTCCCAGGGGGCCTATGGCTACACCTTC
>TRBV5-8|once|11|TRBJ2-3|-
CASSLVYTQYF
TGTGCCAGCAGCTTGGTATATACGCAGTATTTT
>TRBV5-1|once|15|TRBJ2-2|-
CASSLIGQYTGELFF
TGCGCCAGCAGCTTAATCGGTCAATACACCGGGGAGCTGTTTTTT
>TRBV4-2|once|15|TRBJ2-3|-
CASSQDPGTEDTQYF
TGTGCCAGCAGCCAAGATCCGGGAACGGAAGATACGCAGTATTTT
>TRBV5-1|-|17|TRBJ1-4|-
CASSLYELTSTNEKLFF
TGCGCCAGCAGCTTGTACGAGCTAACCTCAACTAATGAAAAACTGTTTTTT
>TRBV12-3/TRBV12-4|-|13|TRBJ2-4|-
CASSYEDKNIQYF
TGTGCCAGCAGTTACGAGGATAAAAACATTCAGTACTTC
>TRBV3-1/TRBV3-2|-|17|TRBJ1-1|TRBD1
CASSPMPGQALNTEAFF
TGTGCCAGCAGCCCCATGCCGGGACAGGCTCTGAACACTGAAGCTTTCTTT
>TRBV28|-|15|TRBJ1-6|-
CASSLLRGRNSPLHF
TGTGCCAGCAGTTTATTAAGGGGAAGGAATTCACCCCTCCACTTT
>TRBV28|once|12|TRBJ1-4|-
CASSFIERKLFF
TGTGCCAGCAGTTTTATAGAGCGAAAACTGTTTTTT
>TRBV28|-|15|TRBJ1-1|-
CASSPPGQEGTEAFF
TGTGCCAGCAGTCCCCCTGGGCAGGAAGGCACTGAAGCTTTCTTT
>TRBV7-6|-|13|TRBJ2-2|-
CASSFITTGELFF
TGTGCCAGCAGCTTTATAACGACCGGGGAGCTGTTTTTT
>TRBV6-6|-|16|TRBJ2-7|-
CASSRNPGGGYNEQYF
TGTGCCAGCAGTCGAAACCCCGGCGGGGGCTACAACGAGCAGTACTTC
>TRBV3-1/TRBV3-2|-|15|TRBJ2-5|TRBD1
CASSQGAGGQETQYF
TGTGCCAGCAGCCAAGGTGCAGGGGGACAAGAGACCCAGTACTTC
>TRBV5-1|-|13|TRBJ2-5|-
CASRNGRGETQYF
TGCGCCAGCAGAAACGGGAGAGGGGAGACCCAGTACTTC
>TRBV7-2|-|16|TRBJ1-2|-
CASSSRLQSAGVGYTF
TGTGCCAGCAGCTCCCGATTACAGAGTGCCGGGGTTGGCTACACCTTC
>TRBV27|-|14|TRBJ1-4|-
CASSWSGLDEKLFF
TGTGCCAGCAGTTGGTCAGGCTTGGACGAAAAACTGTTTTTT
>TRBV19|few|14|TRBJ2-2|-
CASSTDSNTGELFF
TGTGCCAGTAGTACAGACTCGAACACCGGGGAGCTGTTTTTT
>TRBV19|-|13|TRBJ1-2|-
CASSEGGNYGYTF
TGTGCCAGTAGTGAAGGTGGCAACTATGGCTACACCTTC
>TRBV10-3|few|14|TRBJ2-1|-
CAISDSGVINEQFF
TGTGCCATCAGTGACTCGGGGGTCATCAATGAGCAGTTCTTC
>TRBV3-1/TRBV3-2|-|16|TRBJ2-2|-
CASSPEAGANTGELFF
TGTGCCAGCAGTCCCGAGGCGGGCGCGAACACCGGGGAGCTGTTTTTT
>TRBV7-2|-|13|TRBJ1-2|-
CASRGGPNYGYTF
TGTGCCAGCCGGGGGGGGCCGAACTATGGCTACACCTTC
>TRBV11-3|-|16|TRBJ2-3|-
CASSPRAQSSTDTQYF
TGTGCCAGCAGCCCCAGGGCACAGTCTAGCACAGATACGCAGTATTTT
>TRBV7-3|-|13|TRBJ2-3|-
CASSLPSTDTQYF
TGTGCCAGCAGCTTACCTAGCACAGATACGCAGTATTTT
>TRBV19|-|19|TRBJ2-1|-
CASSIDRTALRLQYNEQFF
TGTGCCAGTAGTATAGATCGAACAGCTCTAAGGCTCCAATACAATGAGCAGTTCTTC
>TRBV4-1|-|19|TRBJ2-2|TRBD2
CASSQKGLAGGSSTGELFF
TGCGCCAGCAGCCAAAAGGGACTAGCGGGGGGATCTTCCACCGGGGAGCTGTTTTTT
>TRBV7-8|-|15|TRBJ1-1|-
CASSLWGSMNTEAFF
TGTGCCAGCAGCTTATGGGGCAGCATGAACACTGAAGCTTTCTTT
>TRBV18|-|18|TRBJ2-4|TRBD2
CASSPFAGLASGKNIQYF
TGTGCCAGCTCACCCTTTGCGGGACTAGCGTCGGGCAAAAACATTCAGTACTTC
>TRBV19|once|16|TRBJ2-7|TRBD1
CASSIHGQGSSYEQYF
TGTGCCAGTAGTATACACGGACAGGGGAGCTCCTACGAGCAGTACTTC
>TRBV19|few|15|TRBJ1-5|TRBD1
CASRTGQGVDQPQHF
TGTGCCAGTAGAACCGGACAGGGGGTGGATCAGCCCCAGCATTTT
>TRBV5-1|-|16|TRBJ2-5|TRBD2
CASSLAMLAGRETQYF
TGCGCCAGCAGCTTGGCCATGCTAGCGGGGCGAGAGACCCAGTACTTC
>TRBV29-1|-|13|TRBJ2-7|-
CSVEDEANLEQYF
TGCAGCGTTGAAGATGAGGCAAATCTCGAGCAGTACTTC
>TRBV27|once|14|TRBJ2-5|-
CASGGGGLWETQYF
TGTGCCAGCGGTGGTGGGGGGCTCTGGGAGACCCAGTACTTC
>TRBV4-2|-|16|TRBJ1-3|TRBD1
CASSQARTGPGNTIYF
TGTGCCAGCAGCCAAGCCCGGACAGGGCCTGGAAACACCATATATTTT
>TRBV18|-|14|TRBJ1-1|-
CASSQRGANTEAFF
TGTGCCAGCTCCCAAAGAGGGGCAAACACTGAAGCTTTCTTT
>TRBV29-1|-|14|TRBJ1-2|TRBD1
CSVEQGGARDGYTF
TGCAGCGTTGAGCAGGGGGGGGCGCGGGATGGCTACACCTTC
>TRBV27|-|14|TRBJ2-7|-
CASSLNPTSYEQYF
TGTGCCAGCAGTTTAAACCCCACTTCCTACGAGCAGTACTTC
>TRBV30|-|14|TRBJ2-1|TRBD2
CAWNGLAVYNEQFF
TGTGCCTGGAATGGACTAGCGGTCTACAATGAGCAGTTCTTC